This T cell receptor (beta chain) stems from a study of Ad26.COV2.S vaccination and SARS-CoV-2 variants. The table came from immunoSEQ multiplex PCR; TCRdb's copy has only in-frame clones and leaves some out. The sample holds about 320,000 clones, 85% seen once. Stated treatment: about 20 received Ad26.COV2.S at low or high dose, single or two shots; 5 received placebo; per-sample allocation not given. Samples came from day 63 after the first vaccine or placebo injection. CDR3 length: 14 residues. CDR1 and CDR2 from the germline V gene are MNHEY and SMNVEV (reference sequence). V was shortened by 2 bases and J by 6 bases, with 13 bases between the two germline ends.

J is TRBJ1-1 and V is TRBV27, with D perhaps TRBD1 (6 bases). This TCR was recovered from a person between 18 and 60 years old who received the Ad26.COV2.S COVID-19 vaccine or a placebo. The starting material was peripheral blood, obtained in a trial of Ad26.COV2.S vaccine versus placebo. This chain's CDR3 is CASSLQQGGAEAFF. CDR3 coding DNA: TGTGCCAGCAGTTTACAACAGGGAGGGGCTGAAGCTTTCTTT.